A selection of T cell receptor beta chains follows, all from one sample in a study of CD8+ T cells in alopecia areata. The data were produced by immunoSEQ multiplex PCR, yet TCRdb's version contains in-frame clones alone and is incomplete. The sample yields some 190,000 clones, less than 70% seen once. The input for sequencing was CD4+ T cells sorted from blood, taken around week 50, from a patient treated with tofacitinib. Receptor source: a human donor with alopecia areata. CDR3s include the opening cysteine and the closing phenylalanine or tryptophan. D genes are given only for firm matches. The size of a clone is reported for some rows only, either as once, few or many, or as a class for expanded clones.

d_gene	abundance	v_gene	j_gene	CDR3nt	CDR3aa
.	few	TRBV14	TRBJ2-1	TGTGCCAGCAGCCAAGTACTCGGCGTTGAGCAGTTCTTC	CASSQVLGVEQFF
.	.	TRBV5-1	TRBJ2-3	TGCGCCAGCAGTGAGGCTAGCGGCACAGATACGCAGTATTTT	CASSEASGTDTQYF
.	.	TRBV5-1	TRBJ1-6	TGCGCCAGCAGCTTGGAGGGACGGATAAATTCACCCCTCCACTTT	CASSLEGRINSPLHF
.	.	TRBV23-1	TRBJ2-3	TGCACCTCGGGCCCCCGGGGCAGGCTTACTAGCACAGATACGCAGTATTTT	CTSGPRGRLTSTDTQYF
TRBD1	.	TRBV9	TRBJ1-1	TGTGCCAGCAGCGATCAACCTCCACAGACAGGGGCCGACTCAGGTAGCACTGAAGCTTTCTTT	CASSDQPPQTGADSGSTEAFF
TRBD1	.	TRBV29-1	TRBJ2-5	TGCAGCGCCGGGACAGGGGGATTAGAGACCCAGTACTTC	CSAGTGGLETQYF
TRBD1	once	TRBV10-3	TRBJ2-7	TGTGCCATCAGGTCCTCCCAGGGGGCCGCCGCTTACGAGCAGTACTTC	CAIRSSQGAAAYEQYF
.	.	TRBV30	TRBJ1-1	TGTGCCTGGAGCCCGGAGATGAACACTGAAGCTTTCTTT	CAWSPEMNTEAFF
.	.	TRBV10-3	TRBJ1-2	TGTGCCATCGGTGCAGGCTTGGGTGGCTACACCTTC	CAIGAGLGGYTF
.	.	TRBV29-1	TRBJ2-7	TGCAGCGTTGACACCGGGAATACCTACGAGCAGTACTTC	CSVDTGNTYEQYF
TRBD1	once	TRBV29-1	TRBJ1-2	TGCAGCGTGGCTCCGGGACAGGGATACTACACCTTC	CSVAPGQGYYTF
.	.	TRBV30	TRBJ1-1	TGTGCCTGGAGTGCAGGGGTCACTGAAGCTTTCTTT	CAWSAGVTEAFF
.	once	TRBV5-6	TRBJ1-2	TGTGCCAGCAGCTTTCGACAGCCCCTACGTCCTAACTATGGCTACACCTTC	CASSFRQPLRPNYGYTF
.	.	TRBV29-1	TRBJ1-5	TGCAGCGTTGAAGTCGGCAGGGGCGGCAATCAGCCCCAGCATTTT	CSVEVGRGGNQPQHF
.	.	TRBV30	TRBJ1-1	TGTGCCTGGAGTGTATCAGGGATCGGAGAAGCTTTCTTT	CAWSVSGIGEAFF
.	.	TRBV27	TRBJ2-7	TGTGCCAGCAAGGGGTTATCCTACGAGCAGTACTTC	CASKGLSYEQYF
TRBD1	.	TRBV29-1	TRBJ1-2	TGCAGCGTTGACCGGCGGTCAGGGGGTTTGGGCAACTATGGCTACACCTTC	CSVDRRSGGLGNYGYTF
.	.	TRBV7-9	TRBJ1-2	TGTGCCAGCAGCCTCGGGAGTGGCTACACCTTC	CASSLGSGYTF
.	.	TRBV29-1	TRBJ1-1	TGCAGCGCCCAACAGGGAGTGGACACTGAAGCTTTCTTT	CSAQQGVDTEAFF
.	few	TRBV28	TRBJ2-7	TGTGCCAGCAGTTCCACAGACTACGAGCAGTACTTC	CASSSTDYEQYF
.	.	TRBV29-1	TRBJ1-2	TGCAGCGTTGAAAGTCGGAACTCTAACTATGGCTACACCTTC	CSVESRNSNYGYTF
.	.	TRBV29-1	TRBJ1-2	TGCAGCATGGAACAGGGTTATGGCTACACCTTC	CSMEQGYGYTF
.	.	TRBV11-3	TRBJ2-3	TGTGCCAGCAGCTTCGGGGGTGATACGCAGTATTTT	CASSFGGDTQYF
.	few	TRBV15	TRBJ2-5	TGTGCCACCAGCAAGTACCAAGAGACCCAGTACTTC	CATSKYQETQYF
TRBD1	.	TRBV30	TRBJ1-1	TGTGCCTGTAAGACAGGGTACGACACTGAAGCTTTCTTT	CACKTGYDTEAFF
.	many	TRBV21-1	TRBJ1-6	TGTGCCAGCCCCCCAGGGGCGCGGAGGAACGTGCCTCCTAATTCACCCCTCCACTTT	CASPPGARRNVPPNSPLHF
.	.	TRBV21-1	TRBJ1-5	TGTGCCAGCAGCAAAGGAATGGGTAAGAGGGGGAACAATCAGCCCCAGCATTTT	CASSKGMGKRGNNQPQHF
TRBD1	few	TRBV27	TRBJ2-5	TGTGCCAGCAGTTTAAGCAGGACAGGCCAAGAGACCCAGTACTTC	CASSLSRTGQETQYF
.	.	TRBV2	TRBJ2-5	TGTGCCAGCACCCCAGGGGAGACTTCCCGGCAGACCCAGTACTTC	CASTPGETSRQTQYF